This entry is about one T cell receptor beta chain. The antigen is unknown. The data belong to a study of T cells in Graves' hyperthyroidism and ophthalmopathy. Study summary: Peripheral blood sampling occurred at initial diagnosis, before any treatment. Regarding the study as a whole: Onset of ophthalmopathy came a median approximately 6.8 months after the model predicted it. The blood repertoire included most of the expanded thyroid clonotypes above 0.001.

Isolation of PBMCs was performed on about 10 ml fresh peripheral blood. Researchers took RNA transcripts and amplified the TCR beta CDR3 regions from them. During a first-round RT-PCR of the TCR CDR3, the HTBI primer set was used. TCRdb independently ran MiXCR on the multiplex PCR reads; one entry per CDR3 protein. The data contain more than 550,000 distinct CDR3 sequences, approximately 15% of them singletons. Between the trimmed V and J ends, which lost 3 bases and 3 bases, there was a span of 21 bases. Per the germline V gene, CDR1 is SEHNR and CDR2 is FQNEAQ (reference sequence). The CDR3 is made up of 18 amino acids.

The genes are TRBV7-9 and TRBJ2-4; D ambiguous. The sequenced sample was blood. The TCR originated in a middle-aged man with Graves' hyperthyroidism. The CDR3 here is CASSFLDWALVGKNIQYF. CDR3 bases: TGTGCCAGCAGCTTTCTCGATTGGGCCCTAGTCGGCAAAAACATTCAGTACTTC.